Below, 21 T cell receptor beta chains from the same sample are listed, as sequenced in a study of blood T cell repertoires in COVID-19 (dated by TCRdb to about 2020). Libraries were built with the immunoSEQ multiplex PCR assay. Imported from immuneACCESS, the table was reduced by TCRdb to in-frame sequences with V and J called. These copies leave out some clones; in studies compared against another copy, an unresolved V gene accounts for under half, and the cause of the remainder is not known. Across this sample there are 310,000 or so clones, with roughly 90% seen only once. Of the sample, 7.5% to 10% is held by the ten largest clones. The specimen sequenced was peripheral blood. These receptor sequences come from a man in his thirties or forties with COVID-19, enrolled during active disease.

This clone has just a few counts. The rearrangement uses TRBV7-7 and TRBJ2-5; TRBD1 aligns across 7 bases. The germline V gene has CDR1 SSHAT and CDR2 FNYEAQ (reference sequence). CDR3 length: 14 residues. J was trimmed by 2 bases and V by 3 bases; bases with no gene match: 3. The CDR3 reads CASSFGTVQETQYF. CDR3 DNA sequence: TGTGCCAGCAGCTTCGGGACAGTACAAGAGACCCAGTACTTC. Combining the CDR3 with reference TRBV7-7 and TRBJ2-5 gives the whole variable domain GAGVSQSPRYKVTKRGQDVTLRCDPISSHATLYWYQQALGQGPEFLTYFNYEAQPDKSGLPSDRFSAERPEGSISTLTIQRTEQRDSAMYRCASSFGTVQETQYFGPGTRLLVL.

This chain links TRBV3-1 (or the pseudogene TRBV3-2) with TRBJ2-3, with D maybe TRBD2 (7 bases). The V gene lost 5 bases and the J gene lost 1 base, with 28 bases spanning the gap. Germline V gene data show CDR1 as LGHDT and CDR2 as YNNKEL (reference sequence). CDR3 length: 20 residues. The CDR3 DNA is TGTGCCAGCAGCATAGCGGGTTATAATCCCGGGACAACCCGCACAGATACGCAGTATTTT. Its protein product is CASSIAGYNPGTTRTDTQYF.

The chain couples TRBV4-1 to TRBJ2-7; the D gene is possibly TRBD2 (6 bases). In germline, CDR1 is MGHRA, CDR2 YSYEKL. V was clipped by 1 base and J by 3 bases, with 10 bases between them. The CDR3 runs to 14 residues. The DNA of the CDR3 is TGCGCCAGCAGCCAAGGCCGAGCGGGCTACGAGCAGTACTTC. Residues: CASSQGRAGYEQYF.

The rearrangement joins TRBV10-3 to TRBJ2-3; D may be TRBD2 (6 bases). Germline loops: CDR1 ENHRY, CDR2 SYGVKD. V lost 8 bases and J 3 bases, leaving 12 bases between the germline ends. The CDR3 contains 13 residues. CDR3 coding DNA: TGTGCCATCGGGGTAGCGGCAACAGATACGCAGTATTTT. Its protein is CAIGVAATDTQYF.

The chain uses TRBV6-5 and TRBJ2-7; D may be TRBD1 (6 bases). The CDR3 spans 16 residues. Germline CDR1 reads MNHEY; CDR2 reads SVGAGI. V dropped 4 bases and J dropped 3 bases, with 19 bases sitting between them. CDR3 region: CASSSLDRDTDYEQYF. The CDR3 region has the DNA TGTGCCAGCAGTTCACTCGACCGGGACACGGACTACGAGCAGTACTTC.

The chain employs TRBV5-5 and TRBJ1-3; TRBD1 matches at 9 bases. Germline-derived CDR1 and CDR2 are SGHKS and YYEKEE (reference sequence). The CDR3 runs to 16 residues. Trimming took 4 bases from V and 4 from J; bases not matched to a gene: 9. The CDR3 DNA follows: TGTGCCAGCAGCCCCTCCGGGACAGGGAGAGGAAACACCATATATTTT. This translates into CASSPSGTGRGNTIYF.

This clone was counted a few times. The chain links TRBV7-2 to TRBJ2-7; 13 bases align to TRBD2. CDR3 length: 15 residues. With 5 bases clipped from V and 3 bases from J, the junction kept 4 bases outside the gene matches. Germline V gives CDR1 SGHTA, CDR2 FQGNSA. For the CDR3, the DNA is TGTGCCAGCAGCATACTAGCGGGGGGGCTCTACGAGCAGTACTTC. As protein: CASSILAGGLYEQYF.

The chain couples TRBV7-2 to TRBJ1-2; 11 positions agree with TRBD1. Germline-derived CDR1 and CDR2 are SGHTA and FQGNSA. This CDR3 is built from 12 residues. With V trimmed by 5 bases and J by 13 bases, 6 bases remained unmatched. CDR3 bases: TGTGCCAGCAGCAATATGGGACAGGGGGTCACCTTC. Amino acids: CASSNMGQGVTF.

The chain links TRBV18 to TRBJ2-2; maybe TRBD2 (6 bases). The CDR3 consists of 16 residues. Germline-derived CDR1 and CDR2 are KGHSH and LQKENI. Deletions cut 3 bases from V and 5 bases from J, with 16 bases between. CDR3 sequence reads: CASSPDYRGGTGELFF. In nucleotides, the CDR3 is TGTGCCAGCTCACCGGACTACAGAGGCGGTACCGGGGAGCTGTTTTTT.

This chain uses TRBV29-1 with TRBJ2-7; TRBD2 aligns across 10 bases. CDR1 is SQVTM and CDR2 is ANQGSEA in the germline V gene. The V and J ends lost 1 base and 0 bases, in that order; junction bases with no gene match: 6. This CDR3 has 16 amino acids. CDR3 region: CSVEGATSGVSYEQYF. CDR3 sequence (DNA): TGCAGCGTTGAAGGGGCTACTAGCGGGGTCTCCTACGAGCAGTACTTC.

Only one count was recorded for this clone. The chain uses TRBV5-8 and TRBJ2-7; the D gene is possibly TRBD2 (5 bases). V was pared by 1 base and J by 4 bases, with 12 bases between. Germline V gene sequence: CDR1 SGHTS, CDR2 YDEGEE. The CDR3 sequence is 14 residues long. Here the CDR3 DNA reads TGTGCCAGCAGCTTGCCTGGGAGTCGTTACGAGCAGTACTTC. It translates to CASSLPGSRYEQYF.

This clone was observed once. The rearrangement joins TRBV2 to TRBJ1-5; weak D call: TRBD1 (6 bases). V was pared by 6 bases and J by 1 base, with 16 bases between. Germline V gene data show CDR1 as SNHLY and CDR2 as FYNNEI. The length of the CDR3 is 16 residues. The CDR3 sequence: CASSDYRDPSNQPQHF. CDR3 nucleotides: TGTGCCAGCAGCGACTACAGGGACCCGAGCAATCAGCCCCAGCATTTT.

A remark on this clone: Additional DNA sequences in this sample encode the identical CDR3. This chain links TRBV28 with TRBJ1-1; 7 bases line up with TRBD1. This CDR3 is built from 15 residues. The junction had 3 bases not matched to a gene; V was cut back by 2 bases and J by 0 bases. CDR1 and CDR2 (germline): MDHEN, SYDVKM. CDR3: CASSLGDRLNTEAFF. The CDR3, as DNA: TGTGCCAGCAGTTTAGGGGACAGACTGAACACTGAAGCTTTCTTT.

Turning to this clone: The same CDR3 also results from other DNA sequences found in this sample. The rearrangement uses TRBV3-1 (or the pseudogene TRBV3-2) and TRBJ1-2; 8 nucleotides match TRBD1. Germline V gene lookup returns CDR1 LGHDT and CDR2 YNNKEL (reference sequence). The V gene end was trimmed by 4 bases and the J gene end by 8 bases; junction bases not matched to a gene: 3. CDR3 length equals 12 residues. CDR3 sequence reads: CASSLRGRGYTF. CDR3 nucleotides: TGTGCCAGCAGCCTCAGGGGGCGCGGCTACACCTTC.

The CDR3 DNA reads TGTGCCAGCAGCTTGGTCGGCGGGAGGGCCGGGTACGAGCAGTACTTC. As protein: CASSLVGGRAGYEQYF. The V call is TRBV5-6, the J call TRBJ2-7, with TRBD2 identical over 9 bases. Germline CDR1 reads SGHDT; CDR2 reads YYEEEE. CDR3 length: 16 amino acids. V trimming: 0 bases; J trimming: 4 bases; junction bases outside the gene matches: 8. Combining the CDR3 with reference TRBV5-6 and TRBJ2-7 gives the whole variable domain DAGVTQSPTHLIKTRGQQVTLRCSPKSGHDTVSWYQQALGQGPQFIFQYYEEEERQRGNFPDRFSGHQFPNYSSELNVNALLLGDSALYLCASSLVGGRAGYEQYFGPGTRLTVT.

In DNA form, the CDR3 reads TGTGCCAGCAGCGTAGAGAGGGGGACAGACTTGAGGTTGACCGCCCTTTGTGCGTGGGCTTTCTTT. This codes for CASSVERGTDLRLTALCAWAFF. The rearrangement uses TRBV9 and TRBJ1-1; 7 nucleotides line up with TRBD1. The CDR3 length is 22 residues. Germline V lookup: CDR1 SGDLS, CDR2 YYNGEE. V lost 0 bases to trimming and J lost 11 bases; unmatched junction nucleotides: 34.

The chain is built from TRBV11-3 and TRBJ2-3; D gene uncertain. This CDR3 region has 15 residues. Germline V gives CDR1 SGHNT, CDR2 YENEEA. V lost 5 bases, J lost 2 bases, and 14 bases lay in between. CDR3 sequence: CASSLVLVYTDTQYF. In nucleotides, the CDR3 is TGTGCCAGCAGCCTAGTCCTAGTCTACACAGATACGCAGTATTTT.

V usage is TRBV28 and J usage is TRBJ1-5; no firm D call. The CDR3 loop spans 12 amino acids. Germline CDR1 and CDR2: MDHEN and SYDVKM. This CDR3 is CGSTDSNQPQHF. The CDR3 bases are TGTGGCTCAACAGATAGCAATCAGCCCCAGCATTTT.

The chain has TRBV7-3 and TRBJ2-1; D gene ambiguous. V lost 8 bases to trimming and J lost 5 bases, with 10 bases between them. CDR1 SGHTA and CDR2 FQGTGA come from the germline V gene. The CDR3 has 12 amino acids. Here the CDR3 DNA reads TGTGCCAGCCGGAGACCGAACAATGAGCAGTTCTTC. This sequence encodes CASRRPNNEQFF. The full variable domain, completed using reference TRBV7-3 and TRBJ2-1, is GAGVSQTPSNKVTEKGKYVELRCDPISGHTALYWYRQSLGQGPEFLIYFQGTGAADDSGLPNDRFFAVRPEGSVSTLKIQRTERGDSAVYLCASRRPNNEQFFGPGTRLTVL.

This chain connects TRBV19 to TRBJ2-1; perhaps TRBD1 as D (5 bases). The CDR3 is 14 amino acids. Deletions cut 3 bases from V and 8 bases from J, with 14 bases between. Germline-derived CDR1 and CDR2 are LNHDA and SQIVND (reference sequence). The CDR3 DNA reads as TGTGCCAGTAGTATGGGCAGGGTCGTCGATGAGCAGTTCTTC. Translated, it gives CASSMGRVVDEQFF.

This rearrangement joins TRBV3-1 (or the pseudogene TRBV3-2) to TRBJ2-3, with D possibly TRBD2 on 5 matching bases. V dropped 5 bases and J dropped 0 bases, with 12 bases sitting between them. The CDR3 loop spans 15 amino acids. Germline-derived CDR1 and CDR2 are LGHDT and YNNKEL (reference sequence). As DNA, the CDR3 is TGTGCCAGCAGCGCGGTAGCGCGAAGCACAGATACGCAGTATTTT. Encoded protein: CASSAVARSTDTQYF.